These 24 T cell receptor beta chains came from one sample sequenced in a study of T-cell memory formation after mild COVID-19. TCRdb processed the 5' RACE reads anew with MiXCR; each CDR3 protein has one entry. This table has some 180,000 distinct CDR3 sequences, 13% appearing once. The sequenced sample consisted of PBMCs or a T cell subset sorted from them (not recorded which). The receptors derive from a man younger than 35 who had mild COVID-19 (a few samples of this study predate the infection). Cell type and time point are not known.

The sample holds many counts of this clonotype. The CDR3 spells CAISTGTTAGTDTQYF. The CDR3 DNA is TGTGCCATCAGCACCGGGACAACCGCAGGCACAGATACGCAGTATTTT. The V call is TRBV10-3, the J call TRBJ2-3; possibly TRBD1 for D (6 bases). The V and J ends lost 6 bases and 1 base respectively, with 17 bases between them. This CDR3 contains 16 residues. Germline V lookup: CDR1 ENHRY, CDR2 SYGVKD.

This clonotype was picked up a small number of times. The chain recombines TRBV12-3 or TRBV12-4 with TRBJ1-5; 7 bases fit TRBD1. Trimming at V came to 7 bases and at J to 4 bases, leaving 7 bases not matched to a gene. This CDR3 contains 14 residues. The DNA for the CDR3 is TGTGCCAGCACACAGGGGTCTCGGAATCAGCCCCAGCATTTT. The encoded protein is CASTQGSRNQPQHF.

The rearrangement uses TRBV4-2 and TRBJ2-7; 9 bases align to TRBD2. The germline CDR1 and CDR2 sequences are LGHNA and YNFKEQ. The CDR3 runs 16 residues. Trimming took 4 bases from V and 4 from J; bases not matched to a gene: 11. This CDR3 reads CASSPIGASGEYEQYF. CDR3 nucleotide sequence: TGTGCCAGCAGCCCGATCGGGGCTAGCGGGGAATACGAGCAGTACTTC.

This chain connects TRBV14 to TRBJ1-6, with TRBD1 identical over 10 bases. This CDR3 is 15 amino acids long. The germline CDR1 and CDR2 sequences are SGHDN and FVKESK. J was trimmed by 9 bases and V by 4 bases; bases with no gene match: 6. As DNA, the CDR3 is TGTGCCAGCAGCCGGGACAGGGGTCGGGGTTCACCCCTCCACTTT. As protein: CASSRDRGRGSPLHF.

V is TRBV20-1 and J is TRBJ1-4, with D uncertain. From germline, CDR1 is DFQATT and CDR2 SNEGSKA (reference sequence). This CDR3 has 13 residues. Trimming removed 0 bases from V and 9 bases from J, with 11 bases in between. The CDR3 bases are TGCAGTGCTAGAGACCCCACCGGGCAAAAACTGTTTTTT. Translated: CSARDPTGQKLFF.

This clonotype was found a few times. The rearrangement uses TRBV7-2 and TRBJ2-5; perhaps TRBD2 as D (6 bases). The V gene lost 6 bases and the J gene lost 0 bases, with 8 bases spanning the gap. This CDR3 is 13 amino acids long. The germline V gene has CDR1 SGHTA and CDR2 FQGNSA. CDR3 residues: CASSGGYQETQYF. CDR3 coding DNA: TGTGCCAGCAGTGGGGGGTACCAAGAGACCCAGTACTTC.

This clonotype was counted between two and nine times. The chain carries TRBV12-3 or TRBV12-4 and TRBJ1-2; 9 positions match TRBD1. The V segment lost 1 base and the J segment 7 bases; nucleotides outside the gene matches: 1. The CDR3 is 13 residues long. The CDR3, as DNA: TGTGCCAGCAGTTTAGGGGACAGGGCTGGCTACACCTTC. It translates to CASSLGDRAGYTF.

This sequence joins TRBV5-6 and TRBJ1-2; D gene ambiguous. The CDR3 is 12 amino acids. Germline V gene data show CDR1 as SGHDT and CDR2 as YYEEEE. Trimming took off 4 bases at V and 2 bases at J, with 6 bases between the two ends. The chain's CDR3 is CASSTWNYGYTF. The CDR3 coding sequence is TGTGCCAGCAGCACCTGGAACTATGGCTACACCTTC.

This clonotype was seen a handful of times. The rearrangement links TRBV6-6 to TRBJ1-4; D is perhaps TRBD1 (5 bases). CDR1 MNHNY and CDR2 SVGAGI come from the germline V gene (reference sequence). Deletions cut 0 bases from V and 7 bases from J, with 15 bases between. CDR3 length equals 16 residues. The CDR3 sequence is CASSYSRGVGGEKLFF. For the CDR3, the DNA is TGTGCCAGCAGTTACTCGAGAGGGGTCGGGGGTGAAAAACTGTTTTTT.

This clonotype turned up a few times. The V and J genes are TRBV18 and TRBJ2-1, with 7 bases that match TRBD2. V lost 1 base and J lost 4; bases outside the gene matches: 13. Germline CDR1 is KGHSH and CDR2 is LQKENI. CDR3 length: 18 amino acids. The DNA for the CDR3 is TGTGCCAGCTCACCACTAGCGGGTCTTGGGGAATATTACAATGAGCAGTTCTTC. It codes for CASSPLAGLGEYYNEQFF. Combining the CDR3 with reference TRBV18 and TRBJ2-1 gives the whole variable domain NAGVMQNPRHLVRRRGQEARLRCSPMKGHSHVYWYRQLPEEGLKFMVYLQKENIIDESGMPKERFSAEFPKEGPSILRIQQVVRGDSAAYFCASSPLAGLGEYYNEQFFGPGTRLTVL.

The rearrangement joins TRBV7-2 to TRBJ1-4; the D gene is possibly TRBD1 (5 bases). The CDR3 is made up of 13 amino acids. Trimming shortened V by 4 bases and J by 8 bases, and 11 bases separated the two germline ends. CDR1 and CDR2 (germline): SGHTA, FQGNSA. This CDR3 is CASSSQGGEKLFF. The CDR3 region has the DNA TGTGCCAGCAGCTCCCAGGGAGGGGAAAAACTGTTTTTT.

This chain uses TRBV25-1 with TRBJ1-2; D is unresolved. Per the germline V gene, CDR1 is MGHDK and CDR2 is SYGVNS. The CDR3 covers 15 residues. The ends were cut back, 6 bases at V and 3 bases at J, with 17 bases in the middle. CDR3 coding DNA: TGTGCCAGCAGCAATTATGGAGGCGGCTACTATGGCTACACCTTC. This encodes CASSNYGGGYYGYTF.

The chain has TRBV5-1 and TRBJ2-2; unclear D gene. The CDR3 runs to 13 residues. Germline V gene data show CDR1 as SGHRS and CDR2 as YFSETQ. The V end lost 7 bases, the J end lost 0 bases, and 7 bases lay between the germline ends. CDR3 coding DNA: TGCGCCAGCGATCAGGCGAACACCGGGGAGCTGTTTTTT. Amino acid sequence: CASDQANTGELFF.

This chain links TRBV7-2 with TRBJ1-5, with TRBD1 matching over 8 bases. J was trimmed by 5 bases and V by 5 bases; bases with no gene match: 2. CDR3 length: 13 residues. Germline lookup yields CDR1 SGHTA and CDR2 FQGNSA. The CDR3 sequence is CASSGQGDQPQHF. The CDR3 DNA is TGTGCCAGCAGCGGACAGGGCGATCAGCCCCAGCATTTT.

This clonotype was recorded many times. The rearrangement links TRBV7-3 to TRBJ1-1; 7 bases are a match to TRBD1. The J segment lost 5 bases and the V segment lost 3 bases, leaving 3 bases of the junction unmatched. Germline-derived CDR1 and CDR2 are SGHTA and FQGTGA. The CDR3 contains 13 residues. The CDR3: CASSLTGWTEAFF. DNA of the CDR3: TGTGCCAGCAGCTTGACAGGGTGGACTGAAGCTTTCTTT.

The CDR3 spells CASSRRPRQPRTNYGYTF. The DNA for the CDR3 is TGTGCCAGCAGCCGACGGCCCAGGCAGCCCAGAACTAACTATGGCTACACCTTC. The genes are TRBV7-2 and TRBJ1-2, with D hard to call. Trimming removed 5 bases from V and 0 bases from J, with 22 bases in between. The germline V gene has CDR1 SGHTA and CDR2 FQGNSA. CDR3 size: 18 residues.

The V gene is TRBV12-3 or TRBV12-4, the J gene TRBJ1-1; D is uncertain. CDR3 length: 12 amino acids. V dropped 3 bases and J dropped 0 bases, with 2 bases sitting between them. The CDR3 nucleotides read TGTGCCAGCAGTTTTATGAACACTGAAGCTTTCTTT. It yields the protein CASSFMNTEAFF.

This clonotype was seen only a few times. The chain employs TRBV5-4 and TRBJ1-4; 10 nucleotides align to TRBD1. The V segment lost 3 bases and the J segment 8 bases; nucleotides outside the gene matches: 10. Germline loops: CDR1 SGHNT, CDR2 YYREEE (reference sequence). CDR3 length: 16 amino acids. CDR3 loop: CASSSGQGSGYEKLFF. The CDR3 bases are TGTGCCAGCAGCTCGGGACAGGGGAGCGGGTACGAAAAACTGTTTTTT.

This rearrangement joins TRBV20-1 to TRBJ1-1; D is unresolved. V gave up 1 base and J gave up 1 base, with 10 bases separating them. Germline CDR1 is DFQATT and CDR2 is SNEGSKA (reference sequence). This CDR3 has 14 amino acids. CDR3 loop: CSARGGLANTEAFF. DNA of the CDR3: TGCAGTGCTAGAGGAGGTTTGGCGAACACTGAAGCTTTCTTT.

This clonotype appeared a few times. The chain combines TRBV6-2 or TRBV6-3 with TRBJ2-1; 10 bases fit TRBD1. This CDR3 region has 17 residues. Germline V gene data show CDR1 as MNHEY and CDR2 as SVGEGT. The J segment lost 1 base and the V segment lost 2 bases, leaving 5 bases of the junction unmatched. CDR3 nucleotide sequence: TGTGCCAGCAGTTACGGGGGGGACAGGGGTTCCTACAATGAGCAGTTCTTC. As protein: CASSYGGDRGSYNEQFF.

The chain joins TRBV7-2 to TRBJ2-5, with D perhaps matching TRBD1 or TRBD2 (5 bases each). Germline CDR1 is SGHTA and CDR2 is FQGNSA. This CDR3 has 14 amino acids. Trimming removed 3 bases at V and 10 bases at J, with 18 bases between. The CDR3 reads CASSFGGGTKIQYF. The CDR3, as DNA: TGTGCCAGCAGCTTCGGTGGGGGTACAAAAATCCAGTACTTC. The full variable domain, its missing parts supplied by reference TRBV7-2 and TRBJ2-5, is GAGVSQSPSNKVTEKGKDVELRCDPISGHTALYWYRQSLGQGLEFLIYFQGNSAPDKSGLPSDRFSAERTGGSVSTLTIQRTQQEDSAVYLCASSFGGGTKIQYFGPGTRLLVL.

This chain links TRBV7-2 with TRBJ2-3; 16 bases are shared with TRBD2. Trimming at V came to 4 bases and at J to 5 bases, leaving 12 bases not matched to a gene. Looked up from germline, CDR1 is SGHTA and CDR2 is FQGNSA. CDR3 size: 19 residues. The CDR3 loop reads CASSWTGTSGGAVGDTQYF. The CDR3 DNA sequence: TGTGCCAGCAGCTGGACCGGGACTAGCGGGGGGGCCGTGGGAGATACGCAGTATTTT.

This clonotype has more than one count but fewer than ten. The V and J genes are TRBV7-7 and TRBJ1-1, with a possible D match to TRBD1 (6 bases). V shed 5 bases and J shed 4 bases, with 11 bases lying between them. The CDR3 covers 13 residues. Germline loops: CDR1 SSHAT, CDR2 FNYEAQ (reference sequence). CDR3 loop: CASSRDTSTEAFF. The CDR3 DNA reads TGTGCCAGCAGCCGGGACACGAGCACTGAAGCTTTCTTT.

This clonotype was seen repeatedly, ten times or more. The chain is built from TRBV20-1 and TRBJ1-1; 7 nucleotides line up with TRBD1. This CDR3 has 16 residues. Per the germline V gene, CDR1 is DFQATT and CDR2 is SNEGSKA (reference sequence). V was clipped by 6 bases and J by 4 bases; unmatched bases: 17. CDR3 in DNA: TGCAGTGCAAAACTTACAGGGGACGGTTGCTGCACTGAAGCTTTCTTT. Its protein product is CSAKLTGDGCCTEAFF.